What follows are 15 T cell receptor beta chains derived from one specimen sequenced in a study of blood T cell repertoires in COVID-19. TCRdb keeps only in-frame clones here, not all; method: immunoSEQ multiplex PCR. There are over 100,000 clones in the sample; over 70% occur only once, and 5.5% to 8% lies in the top ten. The sample was peripheral blood. These receptors were collected from a woman in her 50s with acute or convalescent COVID-19.

The V and J genes are TRBV5-6 and TRBJ1-2; no firm D call. Trimming removed 4 bases at V and 7 bases at J, with 8 bases between. The CDR3 loop spans 11 amino acids. Germline V CDR1 and CDR2: SGHDT, YYEEEE. This chain's CDR3 is CASSPGFGYTF. CDR3 nucleotides: TGTGCCAGCAGCCCGGGGTTTGGCTACACCTTC.

This chain joins TRBV6-5 and TRBJ1-6, with D possibly being TRBD1 (6 bases). The CDR3 runs 15 residues. CDR1 and CDR2 (germline): MNHEY, SVGAGI. Trimming cost V 6 bases and J 6 bases, with 15 bases left between them. The CDR3 nucleotides read TGTGCCAGCAGCCAGGGGTTACCCAGTAATTCACCCCTCCACTTT. Amino acids: CASSQGLPSNSPLHF.

The chain employs TRBV5-1 and TRBJ2-3; TRBD2 is a possible D gene (5 bases). The V end was cut by 4 bases, the J end by 5 bases, with 14 bases between. The CDR3 is 14 residues long. From germline, CDR1 is SGHRS and CDR2 YFSETQ. CDR3 residues: CASSGNSGLDTQYF. The CDR3 bases are TGCGCCAGCAGCGGGAACAGCGGTTTAGATACGCAGTATTTT.

The chain uses TRBV6-1 and TRBJ1-2; D gene uncertain. V was shortened by 2 bases and J by 5 bases, with 12 bases between the two germline ends. Germline loops: CDR1 MNHNS, CDR2 SASEGT. The CDR3 has 14 amino acids. The CDR3 loop reads CASSESRAGYGYTF. The CDR3 coding sequence is TGTGCCAGCAGTGAATCACGAGCAGGTTATGGCTACACCTTC.

This chain joins TRBV4-1 and TRBJ1-1; D might be TRBD1 (5 bases). CDR3 length: 15 residues. Trimming removed 0 bases from V and 1 base from J, with 9 bases in between. Germline values: CDR1 MGHRA, CDR2 YSYEKL. This chain's CDR3 is CASSQDPGQNTEAFF. As DNA, the CDR3 is TGCGCCAGCAGCCAAGACCCCGGACAGAACACTGAAGCTTTCTTT.

The CDR3: CASSVGQLLGGYTF. The CDR3 DNA is TGTGCCAGCAGCGTAGGACAACTACTAGGTGGCTACACCTTC. This chain joins TRBV9 and TRBJ1-2; no definite D call. Germline-derived CDR1 and CDR2 are SGDLS and YYNGEE. CDR3 size: 14 residues. V shed 0 bases and J shed 7 bases, with 13 bases lying between them.

This clone was detected once. The chain has TRBV18 and TRBJ1-2; the D gene is possibly TRBD1 (5 bases). Trimming removed 3 bases at V and 5 bases at J, with 19 bases between. The CDR3 extends over 16 amino acids. Germline V CDR1 and CDR2: KGHSH, LQKENI. The CDR3 nucleotides read TGTGCCAGCTCACCGGACACCCAGAGGACCTTGTATGGCTACACCTTC. The encoded protein is CASSPDTQRTLYGYTF.

The chain recombines TRBV4-1 with TRBJ2-1; 9 nucleotides align to TRBD2. Germline trimming cut 4 bases from V and 7 bases from J; bases unmatched to any gene: 8. CDR1 is MGHRA and CDR2 is YSYEKL in the germline V gene. CDR3 size: 15 residues. CDR3 in amino acids: CASSLQRGAQNEQFF. The CDR3 DNA reads as TGCGCCAGCAGCCTCCAGCGGGGGGCTCAGAATGAGCAGTTCTTC.

The DNA of the CDR3 is TGTGCCAGCAGTGATGAGAAGGTCAGGGTCGATGGCTACACCTTC. Translation gives CASSDEKVRVDGYTF. V gene TRBV2 combines with J gene TRBJ1-2; tentatively, D is TRBD1 (5 bases). The V end lost 3 bases, the J end lost 6 bases, and 17 bases lay between the germline ends. The germline V gene encodes CDR1 SNHLY and CDR2 FYNNEI. The CDR3 covers 15 residues.

The chain employs TRBV19 and TRBJ1-5; 7 bases are a match to TRBD1. Germline values: CDR1 LNHDA, CDR2 SQIVND (reference sequence). V dropped 9 bases and J dropped 0; count of bases not matched to a gene: 8. The CDR3 is 15 amino acids. CDR3: CASRDREYSNQPQHF. CDR3 sequence (DNA): TGTGCCAGCCGTGACAGGGAATATAGCAATCAGCCCCAGCATTTT. Full variable domain (outside the CDR3, taken from reference TRBV19 and TRBJ1-5): DGGITQSPKYLFRKEGQNVTLSCEQNLNHDAMYWYRQDPGQGLRLIYYSQIVNDFQKGDIAEGYSVSREKKESFPLTVTSAQKNPTAFYLCASRDREYSNQPQHFGDGTRLSIL.

The chain recombines TRBV5-1 with TRBJ2-1; 8 nucleotides match TRBD2. The CDR3 length is 15 residues. The V gene's germline CDR1 is SGHRS and CDR2 YFSETQ. V shed 0 bases and J 6 bases; nucleotides not matched to a gene: 5. The DNA for the CDR3 is TGCGCCAGCAGCTTGGAAATAGCGGGGTCCAATGAGCAGTTCTTC. Encoded protein: CASSLEIAGSNEQFF.

This clone was detected once. The CDR3 loop is CASSVGPPGGLSGNRNTQYF. The CDR3 nucleotides read TGTGCCAGCAGCGTAGGGCCCCCAGGGGGCCTCTCGGGGAACAGAAATACGCAGTATTTT. The chain joins TRBV9 to TRBJ2-3; TRBD1 matches at 8 bases. The CDR3 has 20 amino acids. V shed 0 bases and J 7 bases; nucleotides not matched to a gene: 22. Per the germline V gene, CDR1 is SGDLS and CDR2 is YYNGEE.

The rearrangement uses TRBV5-1 and TRBJ1-2; no clear D gene. Germline V gene data show CDR1 as SGHRS and CDR2 as YFSETQ. CDR3 length equals 15 residues. V gave up 5 bases and J gave up 4 bases, with 18 bases separating them. The CDR3 region has the DNA TGCGCCAGCAGGTCTGGCGGGGTTCTAAGCTATGGCTACACCTTC. Amino acids: CASRSGGVLSYGYTF. Combining the CDR3 with reference TRBV5-1 and TRBJ1-2 gives the whole variable domain KAGVTQTPRYLIKTRGQQVTLSCSPISGHRSVSWYQQTPGQGLQFLFEYFSETQRNKGNFPGRFSGRQFSNSRSEMNVSTLELGDSALYLCASRSGGVLSYGYTFGSGTRLTVV.

V gene TRBV19 combines with J gene TRBJ2-1; 8 nucleotides agree with TRBD1. Germline loops: CDR1 LNHDA, CDR2 SQIVND (reference sequence). Trimming at V came to 10 bases and at J to 8 bases, leaving 4 bases not matched to a gene. The CDR3 is 11 residues long. The CDR3: CAIADRDEQFF. The CDR3 DNA reads TGTGCCATTGCGGACAGGGATGAGCAGTTCTTC.

The rearrangement joins TRBV6-1 to TRBJ2-3; TRBD1 aligns across 12 bases. Germline V gene lookup returns CDR1 MNHNS and CDR2 SASEGT. J lost 5 bases, V lost 2 bases, and 11 bases had no gene match. The length of the CDR3 is 18 residues. The CDR3 reads CASSESRRDRGRIDTQYF. CDR3 DNA sequence: TGTGCCAGCAGTGAAAGTAGGAGGGACAGGGGGCGTATAGATACGCAGTATTTT.